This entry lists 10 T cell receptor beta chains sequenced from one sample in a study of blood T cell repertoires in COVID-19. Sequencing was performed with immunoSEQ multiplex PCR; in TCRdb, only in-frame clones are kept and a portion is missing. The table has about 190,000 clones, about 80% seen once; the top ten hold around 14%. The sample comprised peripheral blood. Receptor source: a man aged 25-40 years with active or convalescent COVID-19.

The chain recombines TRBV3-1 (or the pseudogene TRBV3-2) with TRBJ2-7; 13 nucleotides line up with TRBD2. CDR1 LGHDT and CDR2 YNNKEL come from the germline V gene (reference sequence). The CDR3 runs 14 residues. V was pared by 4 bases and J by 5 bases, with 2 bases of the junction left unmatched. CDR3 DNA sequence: TGTGCCAGCAGCCTCGGACTAGCGGGAGACGAGCAGTACTTC. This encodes CASSLGLAGDEQYF.

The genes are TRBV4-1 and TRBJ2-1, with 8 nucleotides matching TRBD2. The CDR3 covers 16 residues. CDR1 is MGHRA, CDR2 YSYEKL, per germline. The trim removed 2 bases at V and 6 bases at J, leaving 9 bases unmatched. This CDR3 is CASSQRAAGVSNEQFF. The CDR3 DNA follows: TGCGCCAGCAGCCAACGTGCAGCGGGAGTGAGCAATGAGCAGTTCTTC.

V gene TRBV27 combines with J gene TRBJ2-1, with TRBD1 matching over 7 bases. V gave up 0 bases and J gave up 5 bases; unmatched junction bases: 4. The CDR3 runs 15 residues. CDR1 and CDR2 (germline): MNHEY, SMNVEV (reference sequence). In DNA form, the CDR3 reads TGTGCCAGCAGTTTATCGCCGGGACAGCACAATGAGCAGTTCTTC. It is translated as CASSLSPGQHNEQFF.

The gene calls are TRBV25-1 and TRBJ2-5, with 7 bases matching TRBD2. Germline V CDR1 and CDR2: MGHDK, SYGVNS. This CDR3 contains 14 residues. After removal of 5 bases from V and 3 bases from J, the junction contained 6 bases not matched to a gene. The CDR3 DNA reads TGTGCCAGCAGTCCAGGGAGGGCTAAAGAGACCCAGTACTTC. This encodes CASSPGRAKETQYF.

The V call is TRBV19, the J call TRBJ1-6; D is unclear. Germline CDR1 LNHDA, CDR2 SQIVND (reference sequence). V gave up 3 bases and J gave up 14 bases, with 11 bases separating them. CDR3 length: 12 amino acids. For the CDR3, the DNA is TGTGCCAGTAGTATTGGCGGAACGGCCCTCCACTTT. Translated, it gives CASSIGGTALHF.

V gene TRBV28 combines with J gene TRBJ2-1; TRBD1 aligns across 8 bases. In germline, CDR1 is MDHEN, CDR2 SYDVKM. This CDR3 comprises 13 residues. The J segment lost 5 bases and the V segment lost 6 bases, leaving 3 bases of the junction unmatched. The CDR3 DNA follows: TGTGCCAGCAGGACAGGGGCCAACAATGAGCAGTTCTTC. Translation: CASRTGANNEQFF.

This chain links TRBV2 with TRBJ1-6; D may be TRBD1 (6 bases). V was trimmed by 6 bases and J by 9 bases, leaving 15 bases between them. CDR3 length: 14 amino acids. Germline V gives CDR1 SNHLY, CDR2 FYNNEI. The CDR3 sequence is CASRQGVASSPLHF. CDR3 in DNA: TGTGCCAGCAGACAGGGAGTTGCGAGTTCACCCCTCCACTTT.

CDR3 coding DNA: TGTGCCTGGACCCACGGAGGGGGCGCGCGCGCCGGGGAGCTGTTTTTT. Translating gives CAWTHGGGARAGELFF. This chain joins TRBV30 and TRBJ2-2; D might be TRBD1 (7 bases). CDR3 length equals 16 residues. Germline V gives CDR1 GTSNPN, CDR2 SVGIG (reference sequence). Trimming cost V 4 bases and J 6 bases, with 21 bases left between them.

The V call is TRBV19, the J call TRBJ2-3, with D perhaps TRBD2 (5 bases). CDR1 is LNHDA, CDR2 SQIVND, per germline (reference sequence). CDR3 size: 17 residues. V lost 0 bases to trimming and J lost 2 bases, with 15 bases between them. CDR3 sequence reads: CASSIDRERRLTDTQYF. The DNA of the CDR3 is TGTGCCAGTAGTATAGATAGGGAGCGGAGACTCACAGATACGCAGTATTTT.

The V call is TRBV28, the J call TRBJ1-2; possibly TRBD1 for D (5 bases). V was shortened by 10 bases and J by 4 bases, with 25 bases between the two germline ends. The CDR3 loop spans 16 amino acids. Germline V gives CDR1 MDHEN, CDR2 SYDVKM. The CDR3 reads CATMTLDTDRIYGYTF. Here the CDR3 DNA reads TGTGCCACCATGACCCTTGATACAGACAGAATCTATGGCTACACCTTC.